Following are 26 T cell receptor beta chains from one sample sequenced in a study of technical replicates of blood from a few donors. Sequencing used immunoSEQ multiplex PCR; TCRdb keeps in-frame clones, though not all of them. The sample gives tens of thousands of clones, more than 85% of which show up once; roughly 0.37% is in the top ten. The sample was T cells isolated from PBMCs. The receptors here all came from a human donor in good health.

The chain uses TRBV5-6 and TRBJ2-1; a weak D match, TRBD2 (6 bases). V was trimmed by 4 bases and J by 3 bases, leaving 11 bases between them. Germline CDR1 is SGHDT and CDR2 is YYEEEE. The CDR3 contains 14 residues. As DNA, the CDR3 is TGTGCCAGCAGCCCCGGGACTTTCTACAATGAGCAGTTCTTC. Its protein is CASSPGTFYNEQFF.

The table lists this clone with a count of one. The chain couples TRBV27 to TRBJ2-2; TRBD2 agrees at 10 bases. V was clipped by 5 bases and J by 2 bases; unmatched bases: 8. In germline, CDR1 is MNHEY, CDR2 SMNVEV (reference sequence). This CDR3 is built from 17 residues. The CDR3 loop is CASSTQREGPNTGELFF. CDR3 in DNA: TGTGCCAGCAGTACTCAGCGGGAGGGCCCTAACACCGGGGAGCTGTTTTTT.

The rearrangement links TRBV9 to TRBJ2-3, with a tentative D call TRBD2 (6 bases). V was pared by 3 bases and J by 2 bases, with 28 bases between. The CDR3 runs 20 residues. In germline, CDR1 is SGDLS, CDR2 YYNGEE. CDR3 protein: CASSDPDYTLTGRITDTQYF. The CDR3 DNA is TGTGCCAGCAGCGACCCGGACTATACCTTAACGGGGAGGATCACAGATACGCAGTATTTT.

J is TRBJ1-4 and V is TRBV5-1; D might be TRBD1 (5 bases). Trimming removed 2 bases from V and 0 bases from J, with 8 bases in between. The CDR3 sequence is 15 residues long. Germline V lookup: CDR1 SGHRS, CDR2 YFSETQ. In nucleotides, the CDR3 is TGCGCCAGCAGCTTAGGGACTTCAACTAATGAAAAACTGTTTTTT. Protein sequence: CASSLGTSTNEKLFF.

This rearrangement joins TRBV7-2 to TRBJ1-2; D remains ambiguous. Trimming left V 5 bases short and J 5 bases short, with 15 bases between. The CDR3 sequence is 14 residues long. Germline CDR1 reads SGHTA; CDR2 reads FQGNSA. The CDR3 sequence: CASSPSTWQYGYTF. The CDR3 DNA follows: TGTGCCAGCAGCCCCTCCACCTGGCAATATGGCTACACCTTC. The full variable domain, completed using reference TRBV7-2 and TRBJ1-2, is GAGVSQSPSNKVTEKGKDVELRCDPISGHTALYWYRQSLGQGLEFLIYFQGNSAPDKSGLPSDRFSAERTGGSVSTLTIQRTQQEDSAVYLCASSPSTWQYGYTFGSGTRLTVV.

This clone was seen once. This chain connects TRBV6-5 to TRBJ1-1; 7 positions match TRBD1. This CDR3 has 13 residues. Per the germline V gene, CDR1 is MNHEY and CDR2 is SVGAGI. Losses at the gene ends were 7 bases for V and 6 bases for J; bases not matched to a gene: 8. CDR3 nucleotide sequence: TGTGCCAGCACGTCACAGGGGAGGCCTGAAGCTTTCTTT. It yields the protein CASTSQGRPEAFF.

The chain couples TRBV29-1 to TRBJ2-1; 10 nucleotides agree with TRBD2. Per the germline V gene, CDR1 is SQVTM and CDR2 is ANQGSEA. V lost 1 base, J lost 0 bases, and 9 bases stayed unmatched. There are 18 residues in the CDR3. The CDR3 DNA follows: TGCAGCGTTGAAGTAGGAACTAGCGGGACTTACTCCTACAATGAGCAGTTCTTC. It codes for CSVEVGTSGTYSYNEQFF.

This sequence joins TRBV9 and TRBJ2-1, with 10 bases identical to TRBD2. Germline CDR1 reads SGDLS; CDR2 reads YYNGEE. The CDR3 spans 17 residues. V was clipped by 3 bases and J by 7 bases; unmatched bases: 13. The CDR3 reads CASSGSSGSAAGNEQFF. Written as DNA, the CDR3 is TGTGCCAGCAGCGGATCTAGCGGGAGTGCGGCGGGGAATGAGCAGTTCTTC.

The rearrangement uses TRBV18 and TRBJ2-7; possible D gene TRBD2, 5 bases. Germline V lookup: CDR1 KGHSH, CDR2 LQKENI. The CDR3 is 14 amino acids. Trimming took 2 bases from V and 5 from J, leaving 13 bases between them. This CDR3 reads CASSPEGLVDEQYF. The CDR3 DNA is TGTGCCAGCTCACCAGAGGGATTAGTGGACGAGCAGTACTTC.

The chain has TRBV11-2 and TRBJ2-7; TRBD2 agrees at 7 bases. CDR3 length: 16 amino acids. In germline, CDR1 is SGHAT, CDR2 FQNNGV. J lost 5 bases, V lost 1 base, and 11 bases had no gene match. The CDR3 region is CASSLGEGGPGDEQYF. The CDR3 coding sequence is TGTGCCAGCAGCTTAGGGGAGGGAGGGCCTGGGGACGAGCAGTACTTC.

This clone was observed once. The rearrangement links TRBV11-3 to TRBJ2-2, with 9 nucleotides matching TRBD1. CDR3 length equals 15 residues. In germline, CDR1 is SGHNT, CDR2 YENEEA. Trimming removed 5 bases from V and 4 bases from J; junction bases left unmatched: 5. The CDR3 region is CASSPGQGATGELFF. CDR3 sequence (DNA): TGTGCCAGCAGCCCGGGACAGGGAGCCACCGGGGAGCTGTTTTTT.

The V and J genes are TRBV10-3 and TRBJ1-1; 7 nucleotides align to TRBD1. J lost 0 bases, V lost 2 bases, and 6 bases had no gene match. The CDR3 length is 16 residues. Germline-derived CDR1 and CDR2 are ENHRY and SYGVKD. This CDR3 reads CAISEPRQGLNTEAFF. The CDR3 bases are TGTGCCATCAGTGAGCCTAGACAGGGCTTGAACACTGAAGCTTTCTTT.

The V and J genes are TRBV27 and TRBJ1-5; D unclear. The V and J ends lost 4 bases and 5 bases respectively, with 9 bases between them. Germline CDR1 is MNHEY and CDR2 is SMNVEV (reference sequence). CDR3 length equals 13 residues. The CDR3 protein is CASSSDGDQPQHF. In nucleotides, the CDR3 is TGTGCCAGCAGTTCCGACGGGGATCAGCCCCAGCATTTT.

The V and J genes are TRBV2 and TRBJ2-7, with 7 bases that match TRBD1. The CDR3 is made up of 15 amino acids. J lost 0 bases, V lost 5 bases, and 7 bases had no gene match. Germline loops: CDR1 SNHLY, CDR2 FYNNEI. The CDR3 protein is CASSTGEMSSYEQYF. CDR3 bases: TGTGCCAGCAGTACAGGGGAAATGAGCTCCTACGAGCAGTACTTC.

This chain links TRBV9 with TRBJ2-3; TRBD2 aligns across 8 bases. Germline values: CDR1 SGDLS, CDR2 YYNGEE. V was clipped by 6 bases and J by 1 base; unmatched bases: 7. CDR3 length: 15 amino acids. The CDR3 nucleotides read TGTGCCAGCACCCGGACTAGCAGCGGCACAGATACGCAGTATTTT. Translation: CASTRTSSGTDTQYF.

This chain joins TRBV7-9 and TRBJ2-7, with D unresolved. V lost 8 bases to trimming and J lost 6 bases, with 14 bases between them. The CDR3 has 12 residues. Looked up from germline, CDR1 is SEHNR and CDR2 is FQNEAQ (reference sequence). CDR3 coding DNA: TGTGCCAGCTATGAATCCCCCGGCGAGCAGTACTTC. This sequence encodes CASYESPGEQYF.

The gene calls are TRBV11-3 and TRBJ2-7; 7 positions agree with TRBD2. Germline loops: CDR1 SGHNT, CDR2 YENEEA. Unmatched junction bases numbered 9, after V lost 5 bases and J lost 5 bases. The CDR3 is 14 amino acids. The CDR3 DNA sequence: TGTGCCAGCAGCCCCGAAGCGGGACCAGACGAGCAGTACTTC. Its translation is CASSPEAGPDEQYF.

This rearrangement joins TRBV4-3 to TRBJ1-3; a weak D match, TRBD1 (5 bases). Trimming removed 0 bases at V and 4 bases at J, with 13 bases between. The germline V gene encodes CDR1 LGHNA and CDR2 YSLEER. The CDR3 is 16 residues long. The CDR3 DNA sequence: TGCGCCAGCAGCCAAGATACTGCCTCAGGGGGAAACACCATATATTTT. Translated, it gives CASSQDTASGGNTIYF.

This clone turned up a few times. In nucleotides, the CDR3 is TGCAGTGCAAGCGGCACTGAAGCTTTCTTT. Translating it yields CSASGTEAFF. The rearrangement joins TRBV20-1 to TRBJ1-1, with no clear D. Per the germline V gene, CDR1 is DFQATT and CDR2 is SNEGSKA (reference sequence). This CDR3 spans 10 amino acids. The germline V and J ends were trimmed by 6 bases and 4 bases, with 6 bases remaining between them.

The genes are TRBV9 and TRBJ2-3; a weak D match, TRBD2 (5 bases). The germline gives CDR1 SGDLS, CDR2 YYNGEE. V dropped 4 bases and J dropped 2 bases, with 14 bases sitting between them. The CDR3 is 15 residues long. The CDR3 nucleotides are TGTGCCAGCAGCCTTCGGACTGGCGCCACAGATACGCAGTATTTT. Amino acid sequence: CASSLRTGATDTQYF.

The V and J genes are TRBV6-6 and TRBJ2-7, with 11 nucleotides matching TRBD1. The CDR3 has 16 amino acids. Per germline, CDR1 MNHNY and CDR2 SVGAGI (reference sequence). V lost 5 bases to trimming and J lost 2 bases; unmatched junction nucleotides: 8. The CDR3 DNA is TGTGCCAGCAGTAAGACCGGGACAGGGGGAACCTACGAGCAGTACTTC. Translation gives CASSKTGTGGTYEQYF.

The chain links TRBV5-1 to TRBJ1-5; 7 positions match TRBD1. Looked up from germline, CDR1 is SGHRS and CDR2 is YFSETQ. Unmatched junction bases numbered 4, after V lost 0 bases and J lost 7 bases. The CDR3 is 14 residues long. The CDR3 region has the DNA TGCGCCAGCAGCTTGGAAGGGGGCGCGCAGCCCCAGCATTTT. Residues: CASSLEGGAQPQHF.

The V call is TRBV29-1, the J call TRBJ1-2; 7 bases align to TRBD1. Losses at the gene ends were 7 bases for V and 3 bases for J; bases not matched to a gene: 8. Germline V gives CDR1 SQVTM, CDR2 ANQGSEA. The length of the CDR3 is 13 residues. The CDR3 loop reads CSAPTGADYGYTF. DNA for the CDR3: TGCAGCGCACCAACAGGGGCCGACTATGGCTACACCTTC.

This chain uses TRBV18 with TRBJ2-6; no firm D call. There are 18 residues in the CDR3. Germline V gene sequence: CDR1 KGHSH, CDR2 LQKENI. Trimming shortened V by 1 base and J by 0 bases, and 13 bases separated the two germline ends. Written as DNA, the CDR3 is TGTGCCAGCTCACCACGGCAGGTAATACTCTCTGGGGCCAACGTCCTGACTTTC. This encodes CASSPRQVILSGANVLTF.

The V call is TRBV7-6, the J call TRBJ2-1; TRBD2 matches at 9 bases. V was pared by 2 bases and J by 0 bases, with 20 bases of the junction left unmatched. Germline CDR1 and CDR2: SGHVS and FNYEAQ. This CDR3 region has 22 residues. Here the CDR3 DNA reads TGTGCCAGCAGCTTAAGAGGGGGGGGGAGAGCGGGAGGATTCCTCTCCTACAATGAGCAGTTCTTC. Its protein product is CASSLRGGGRAGGFLSYNEQFF.

This clone was detected once. V usage is TRBV5-4 and J usage is TRBJ1-1, with TRBD1 matching over 7 bases. This CDR3 is 15 amino acids long. After removal of 3 bases from V and 1 base from J, the junction contained 6 bases not matched to a gene. Looked up from germline, CDR1 is SGHNT and CDR2 is YYREEE (reference sequence). CDR3 residues: CASSSDRLGNTEAFF. The CDR3 DNA reads as TGTGCCAGCAGCTCGGACAGGCTGGGGAACACTGAAGCTTTCTTT.